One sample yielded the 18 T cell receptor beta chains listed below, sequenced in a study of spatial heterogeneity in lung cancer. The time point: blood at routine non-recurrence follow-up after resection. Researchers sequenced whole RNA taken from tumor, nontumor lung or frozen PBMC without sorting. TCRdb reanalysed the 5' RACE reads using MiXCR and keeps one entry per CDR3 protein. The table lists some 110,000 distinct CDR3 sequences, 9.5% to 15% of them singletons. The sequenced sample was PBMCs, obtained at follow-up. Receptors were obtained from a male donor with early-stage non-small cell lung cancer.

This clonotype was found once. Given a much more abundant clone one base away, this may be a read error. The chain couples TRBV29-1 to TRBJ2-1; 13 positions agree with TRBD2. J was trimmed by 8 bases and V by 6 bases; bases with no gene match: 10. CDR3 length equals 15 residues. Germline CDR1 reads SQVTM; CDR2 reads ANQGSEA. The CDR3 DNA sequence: TGCAGCGTAAGTGGGACTAGCGGGGCTTACGATGAGCAGTTCTTC. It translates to CSVSGTSGAYDEQFF.

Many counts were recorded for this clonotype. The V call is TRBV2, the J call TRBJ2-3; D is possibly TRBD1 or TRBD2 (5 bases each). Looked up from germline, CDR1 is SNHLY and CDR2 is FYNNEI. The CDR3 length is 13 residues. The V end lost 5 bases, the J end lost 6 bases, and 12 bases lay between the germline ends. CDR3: CASSTGLTDTQYF. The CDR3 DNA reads TGTGCCAGCAGTACAGGACTTACGGATACGCAGTATTTT.

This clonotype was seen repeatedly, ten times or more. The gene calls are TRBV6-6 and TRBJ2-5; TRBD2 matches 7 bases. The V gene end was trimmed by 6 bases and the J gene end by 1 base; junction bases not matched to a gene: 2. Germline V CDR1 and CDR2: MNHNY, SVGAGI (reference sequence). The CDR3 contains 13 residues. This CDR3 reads CASRTSAQETQYF. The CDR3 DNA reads TGTGCCAGCAGAACTAGCGCCCAAGAGACCCAGTACTTC.

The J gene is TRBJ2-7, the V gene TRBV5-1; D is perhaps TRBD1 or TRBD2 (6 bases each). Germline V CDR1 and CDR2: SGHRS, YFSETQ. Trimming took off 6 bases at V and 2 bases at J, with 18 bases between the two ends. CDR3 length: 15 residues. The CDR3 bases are TGCGCCAGCACCCCGCCGGGGGCCATCACCTACGAGCAGTACTTC. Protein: CASTPPGAITYEQYF.

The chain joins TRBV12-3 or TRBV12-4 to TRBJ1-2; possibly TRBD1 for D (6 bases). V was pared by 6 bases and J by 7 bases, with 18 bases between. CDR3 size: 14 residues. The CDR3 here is CASRDSLARSGYTF. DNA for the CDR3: TGTGCCAGCAGGGACAGCCTCGCTCGCTCTGGCTACACCTTC.

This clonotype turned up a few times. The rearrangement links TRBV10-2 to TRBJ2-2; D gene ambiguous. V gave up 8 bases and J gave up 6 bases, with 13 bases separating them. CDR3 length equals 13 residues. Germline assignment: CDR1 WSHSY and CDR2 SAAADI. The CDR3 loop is CASATATPGELFF. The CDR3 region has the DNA TGCGCCAGCGCTACGGCTACGCCCGGGGAGCTGTTTTTT.

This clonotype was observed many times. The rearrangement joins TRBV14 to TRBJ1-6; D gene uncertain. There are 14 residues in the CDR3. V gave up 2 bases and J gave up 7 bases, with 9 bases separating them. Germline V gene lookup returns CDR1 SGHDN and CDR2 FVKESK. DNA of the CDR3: TGTGCCAGCAGCCAACGCTCGGGGAATTCACCCCTCCACTTT. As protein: CASSQRSGNSPLHF. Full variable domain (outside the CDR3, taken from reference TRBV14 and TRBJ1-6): EAGVTQFPSHSVIEKGQTVTLRCDPISGHDNLYWYRRVMGKEIKFLLHFVKESKQDESGMPNNRFLAERTGGTYSTLKVQPAELEDSGVYFCASSQRSGNSPLHFGNGTRLTVT.

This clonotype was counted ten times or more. The CDR3 region is CASSLFAQTNYGYTF. CDR3 in DNA: TGTGCCAGCAGCTTATTTGCACAGACTAACTATGGCTACACCTTC. The gene calls are TRBV7-8 and TRBJ1-2, with D uncertain. Between the trimmed V and J ends, which lost 2 bases and 0 bases, there was a span of 10 bases. The CDR3 runs to 15 residues. Looked up from germline, CDR1 is SGHVS and CDR2 is FQNEAQ. The full variable domain, with the rest looked up from reference TRBV7-8 and TRBJ1-2, is GAGVSQSPRYKVAKRGQDVALRCDPISGHVSLFWYQQALGQGPEFLTYFQNEAQLDKSGLPSDRFFAERPEGSVSTLKIQRTQQEDSAVYLCASSLFAQTNYGYTFGSGTRLTVV.

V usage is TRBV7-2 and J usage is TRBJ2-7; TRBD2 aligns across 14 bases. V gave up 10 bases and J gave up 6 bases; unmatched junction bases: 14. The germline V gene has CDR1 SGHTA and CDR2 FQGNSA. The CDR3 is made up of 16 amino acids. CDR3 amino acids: CATAAGTSGGSREQYF. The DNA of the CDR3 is TGTGCCACCGCCGCCGGGACTAGCGGGGGCTCACGCGAGCAGTACTTC.

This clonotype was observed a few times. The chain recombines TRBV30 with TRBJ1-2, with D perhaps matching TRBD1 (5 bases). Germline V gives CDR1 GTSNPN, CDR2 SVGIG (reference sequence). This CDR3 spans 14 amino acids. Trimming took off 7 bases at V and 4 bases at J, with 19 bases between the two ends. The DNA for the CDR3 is TGTGCCTCGCCTCCCGGGGCAGCAGCCTATGGCTACACCTTC. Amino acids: CASPPGAAAYGYTF.

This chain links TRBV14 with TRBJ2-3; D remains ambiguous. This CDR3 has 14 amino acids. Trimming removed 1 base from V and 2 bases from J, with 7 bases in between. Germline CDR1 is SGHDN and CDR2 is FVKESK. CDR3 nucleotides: TGTGCCAGCAGCCAAGGCGTGGTCACAGATACGCAGTATTTT. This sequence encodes CASSQGVVTDTQYF.

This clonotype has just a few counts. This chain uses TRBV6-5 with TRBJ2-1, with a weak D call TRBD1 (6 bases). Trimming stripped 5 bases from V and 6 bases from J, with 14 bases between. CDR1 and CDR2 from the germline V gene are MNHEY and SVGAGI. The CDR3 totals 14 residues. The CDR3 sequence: CASSGARGGNEQFF. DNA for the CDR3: TGTGCCAGCAGTGGGGCGAGAGGGGGCAATGAGCAGTTCTTC.

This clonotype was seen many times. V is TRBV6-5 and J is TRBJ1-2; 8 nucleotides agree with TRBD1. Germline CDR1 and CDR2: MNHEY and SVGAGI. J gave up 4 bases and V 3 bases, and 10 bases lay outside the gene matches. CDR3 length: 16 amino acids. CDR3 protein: CASSYNGQGGSYGYTF. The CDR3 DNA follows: TGTGCCAGCAGTTATAACGGACAGGGTGGGAGCTATGGCTACACCTTC.

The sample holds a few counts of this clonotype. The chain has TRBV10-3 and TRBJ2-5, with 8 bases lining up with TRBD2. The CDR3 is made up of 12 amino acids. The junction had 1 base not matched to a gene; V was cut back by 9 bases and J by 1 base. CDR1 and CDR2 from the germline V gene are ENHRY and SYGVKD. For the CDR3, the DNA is TGTGCCATAGCGGGGGTCCAAGAGACCCAGTACTTC. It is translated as CAIAGVQETQYF.

CDR3 DNA: TGTGCCAGCAGCTTAAACCACGGGTCGTTCTATGGCTACACCTTC. Translation: CASSLNHGSFYGYTF. The genes are TRBV5-4 and TRBJ1-2; no clear D. The CDR3 is 15 amino acids. Germline-derived CDR1 and CDR2 are SGHNT and YYREEE (reference sequence). V shed 2 bases and J shed 4 bases, with 15 bases lying between them.

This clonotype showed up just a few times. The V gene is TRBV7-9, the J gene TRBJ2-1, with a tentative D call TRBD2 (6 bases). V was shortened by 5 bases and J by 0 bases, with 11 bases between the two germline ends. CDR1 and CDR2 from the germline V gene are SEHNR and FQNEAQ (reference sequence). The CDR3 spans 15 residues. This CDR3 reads CASSTRGNSYNEQFF. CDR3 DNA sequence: TGTGCCAGCAGCACCCGGGGGAACTCCTACAATGAGCAGTTCTTC.

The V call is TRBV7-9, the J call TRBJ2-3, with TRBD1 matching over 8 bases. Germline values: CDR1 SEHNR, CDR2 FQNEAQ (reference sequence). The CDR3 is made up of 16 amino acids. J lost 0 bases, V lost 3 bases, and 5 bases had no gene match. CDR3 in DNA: TGTGCCAGCAGCTTGCCAGGACAGGGTAGCACAGATACGCAGTATTTT. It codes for CASSLPGQGSTDTQYF.

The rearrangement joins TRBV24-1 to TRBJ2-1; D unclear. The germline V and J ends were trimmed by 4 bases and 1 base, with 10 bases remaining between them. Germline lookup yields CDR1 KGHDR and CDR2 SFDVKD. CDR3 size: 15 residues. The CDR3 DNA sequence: TGTGCCACCAGTGACTTCGACGGGTCCTACAATGAGCAGTTCTTC. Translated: CATSDFDGSYNEQFF.